This TCR beta chain emerged from a study of cytomegalovirus exposure and HLA in healthy donors. This clone came up a few times. In germline, CDR1 is SEHNR, CDR2 FQNEAQ (reference sequence). There are 14 residues in the CDR3. Deletions cut 5 bases from V and 3 bases from J, with 14 bases between. Use of 60 Vbeta and 13 Jbeta primers characterized the PCR. Assay used: immunoSEQ multiplex PCR; TCRdb lists only in-frame clones, some missing. The table lists a few hundred thousand clones, approximately 70% of them singletons. This sequence was found in a woman aged 30 to 39 in good health and CMV-seronegative. The chain links TRBV7-9 to TRBJ2-7; TRBD2 is a possible D gene (6 bases). The specimen sequenced was PBMCs. CDR3 bases: TGTGCCAGCAGCGGCGAACTGGGGGGCTACGAGCAGTACTTC. It codes for CASSGELGGYEQYF.